This is a list of T cell receptor beta chains from one sample in a study of T cell repertoires in cytomegalovirus infection. TCRdb ran MiXCR on the reads and lists one entry per CDR3 protein. The sample lists roughly 500,000 distinct CDR3 sequences; 16% were seen once. The sequenced sample was CD8+ T cells from PBMCs. Receptor source: a human donor in good health (CMV status not recorded). Some clones in this sample may be carry-over from other donors' samples. Each CDR3 is given with its conserved first and last residue.

TRBJ1-1 TRBV7-6 CASSSGQGATEAFF
TRBJ2-1 TRBV29-1 CSVIGELTASYNEQFF
TRBJ1-1 TRBV4-1 CASNQGGHTEAFF
TRBJ2-1 TRBV9 CASSVGSGVYNEQFF
TRBJ2-7 TRBV7-9 CASSLDTEGPDEQYF
TRBJ2-1 TRBV12-5 CASGLGGQGIYNEQFF
TRBJ1-2 TRBV6-5 CASSYAPWTGSHYGYTF
TRBJ2-7 TRBV29-1 CSAEGASEQYF
TRBJ1-2 TRBV4-3 CASSHGSFYGYTF
TRBJ2-2 TRBV27 CASTGSGTGVLFF
TRBJ1-1 TRBV5-1 CASSFPRTGDNTEAFF
TRBJ2-1 TRBV9 CANSVAPLKEQFF
TRBJ2-7 TRBV18 CASSITNYAYEQYF
TRBJ1-2 TRBV7-9 CASSSKPGPNYGYTF
TRBJ1-1 TRBV7-9 CAGKYRPADPEAFF
TRBJ1-1 TRBV12-5 CASGLAGTGRTEAFF
TRBJ1-2 TRBV12-3/TRBV12-4 CASSLGRVGGDGYTF
TRBJ2-7 TRBV6-2/TRBV6-3 CASSGDRDRHEQYF
TRBJ2-5 TRBV27 CASSARLAEGEETQYF
TRBJ1-1 TRBV19 CASSGAGGVNTEAFF
TRBJ2-5 TRBV9 CASSNSGGVQETQYF
TRBJ2-4 TRBV28 CASSPPRGAAKNIQYF
TRBJ1-4 TRBV9 CASSVASATNEKLFF
TRBJ2-3 TRBV4-1 CASSQGAGRPDTQYF
TRBJ1-1 TRBV20-1 CSARERGGAEAFF
TRBJ2-5 TRBV7-3 CASSFWGGETQYF
TRBJ2-1 TRBV28 CASSLSPSGMDNEQFF
TRBJ1-4 TRBV11-2 CASSVAYSIANNEKLFF
TRBJ2-1 TRBV20-1 CSASPGAGPYNEQFF
TRBJ1-1 TRBV6-1 CASRLSGTGITEAFF
TRBJ2-1 TRBV4-2 CASSQGLDSGSYNEQFF
TRBJ1-6 TRBV7-9 CASSPGPLSSYNSPLHF
TRBJ2-1 TRBV27 CASSFYASGKSSYNEQFF
TRBJ2-7 TRBV9 CASSVASGASYEQYF
TRBJ2-1 TRBV7-8 CASTPLEESLFF
TRBJ2-7 TRBV13 CASSSFRGSHYEQYF
TRBJ1-5 TRBV7-9 CASTLGQVNQPQHF
TRBJ2-5 TRBV6-1 CASCIGRIETQYF
TRBJ1-1 TRBV9 CASSVALQGPGRNTEAFF
TRBJ2-3 TRBV2 CASKQRTTDTQYF